This TCR beta chain was identified in a study of blood T cell repertoires in COVID-19. The method was immunoSEQ multiplex PCR; TCRdb's version includes in-frame clones alone and lacks a portion of them. The table includes some 180,000 clones, 70% to 90% detected once. Trimming cost V 3 bases and J 10 bases, with 24 bases left between them. This CDR3 has 16 amino acids. Germline V CDR1 and CDR2: LNHDA, SQIVND (reference sequence). This receptor was identified in a man aged 60 to 69 with active or convalescent COVID-19. The sequencing input was peripheral blood. The chain uses TRBV19 and TRBJ1-1; perhaps TRBD1 as D (6 bases). CDR3 sequence reads: CASSISPRWTEQGAFF. The CDR3 region has the DNA TGTGCCAGTAGTATTTCCCCCAGATGGACGGAACAGGGAGCTTTCTTT.